This TCR beta chain derives from a study of blood T cell repertoires in COVID-19. Study background: The United States, Italy and Spain were the sources of the acute and convalescent COVID-19 samples. PBMCs, B-cell-depleted T cells, or T cells were the source of the cDNA or gDNA that made up the material.

The CDR3 is 19 amino acids. Germline V CDR1 and CDR2: SGHTA, FQGNSA. V gave up 1 base and J gave up 0 bases, with 16 bases separating them. Per the original data handling: Amplifying reference gene primers gave estimates of nucleated cell counts. Libraries were prepared by immunoSEQ multiplex PCR; TCRdb keeps only in-frame clonotypes and omits some of them. The DNA gave D and trimming, while V, J and clone size come from that table. Among tens of thousands of clones listed, about 92% were seen once. The sequence was collected from a man aged 50-59 years with acute or convalescent COVID-19. Sequences were obtained from peripheral blood. The genes are TRBV7-2 and TRBJ1-6, with TRBD1 as a possible D gene (6 bases). The CDR3 region is CASSLVQGYRSSYNSPLHF. CDR3 DNA sequence: TGTGCCAGCAGCTTAGTACAGGGATATAGGAGCTCCTATAATTCACCCCTCCACTTT.